The 16 T cell receptor beta chains below come from one sample, sequenced in a study of beta chain features in type 1 diabetes. The whole isolated RNA underwent reverse transcription, so sequencing captured expressed TCRB transcripts. Profiled with immunoSEQ multiplex PCR; TCRdb holds only in-frame clones, not every one. In the table there are 900,000 or so clones, roughly 16% of which are singletons. Input material: naive CD4+ T cells from blood. The receptor source for this set is a young woman in good health.

This chain joins TRBV4-3 and TRBJ2-1; no definite D call. Germline loops: CDR1 LGHNA, CDR2 YSLEER. V gave up 4 bases and J gave up 0 bases, with 10 bases separating them. The CDR3 totals 15 residues. CDR3 nucleotides: TGCGCCAGCAGCCGCAGATCGAGCTCCTACAATGAGCAGTTCTTC. Its translation is CASSRRSSSYNEQFF.

This clone has a handful of counts. The genes are TRBV7-2 and TRBJ2-6, with 7 bases that match TRBD1. CDR1 SGHTA and CDR2 FQGNSA come from the germline V gene. The CDR3 totals 15 residues. The V segment lost 5 bases and the J segment 2 bases; nucleotides outside the gene matches: 3. The CDR3, as DNA: TGTGCCAGCAGCCAAACAGGGGCTGGGGCCAACGTCCTGACTTTC. Its translation is CASSQTGAGANVLTF.

The chain carries TRBV27 and TRBJ1-2; TRBD1 agrees at 9 bases. Germline V lookup: CDR1 MNHEY, CDR2 SMNVEV (reference sequence). V lost 5 bases to trimming and J lost 4 bases; unmatched junction nucleotides: 8. The CDR3 is 15 amino acids. In DNA form, the CDR3 reads TGTGCCAGCAGTGGGGGGACAGGGACCTCCTATGGCTACACCTTC. Its translation is CASSGGTGTSYGYTF.

This clone was observed a handful of times. V gene TRBV4-2 combines with J gene TRBJ2-1, with 10 bases lining up with TRBD2. The junction had 17 bases not matched to a gene; V was cut back by 6 bases and J by 15 bases. CDR1 is LGHNA and CDR2 is YNFKEQ in the germline V gene. The CDR3 has 15 amino acids. Here the CDR3 DNA reads TGTGCCAGCAGTGAAGAGGCTAGCGGGAGATGGGGGCTGTTCTTC. Translating gives CASSEEASGRWGLFF.

This clone was counted a few times. This sequence joins TRBV7-5 and TRBJ1-5. TRBV7-5 is recorded as a pseudogene. CDR3 length: 16 residues. The CDR3 loop reads CARSPNFWARNQPQHF. DNA of the CDR3: TGTGCCAGAAGCCCGAATTTCTGGGCGCGGAATCAGCCCCAGCATTTT.

The V gene is TRBV7-2, the J gene TRBJ2-5, with D uncertain. Trimming stripped 5 bases from V and 2 bases from J, with 9 bases between. The CDR3 has 13 amino acids. The germline gives CDR1 SGHTA, CDR2 FQGNSA. The CDR3, as DNA: TGTGCCAGCAGCACGATCTTACAAGAGACCCAGTACTTC. Its protein is CASSTILQETQYF.

The chain combines TRBV11-3 with TRBJ2-2; D remains unclear. The germline V and J ends were trimmed by 1 base and 2 bases, with 5 bases remaining between them. CDR3 length: 14 amino acids. The germline V gene has CDR1 SGHNT and CDR2 YENEEA. This chain's CDR3 is CASSLGSNTGELFF. DNA for the CDR3: TGTGCCAGCAGCTTAGGCTCTAACACCGGGGAGCTGTTTTTT.

V usage is TRBV7-3 and J usage is TRBJ2-5; 9 nucleotides line up with TRBD2. The V segment lost 4 bases and the J segment 5 bases; nucleotides outside the gene matches: 11. There are 16 residues in the CDR3. CDR1 and CDR2 (germline): SGHTA, FQGTGA. The CDR3, as DNA: TGTGCCAGCAGCTACGGGACTAGCCGAAGTTTGGAGACCCAGTACTTC. Its translation is CASSYGTSRSLETQYF. The full variable domain, with the rest looked up from reference TRBV7-3 and TRBJ2-5, is GAGVSQTPSNKVTEKGKYVELRCDPISGHTALYWYRQSLGQGPEFLIYFQGTGAADDSGLPNDRFFAVRPEGSVSTLKIQRTERGDSAVYLCASSYGTSRSLETQYFGPGTRLLVL.

This rearrangement joins TRBV13 to TRBJ2-7; 7 bases agree with TRBD1. This CDR3 region has 14 residues. The J segment lost 6 bases and the V segment lost 5 bases, leaving 10 bases of the junction unmatched. The germline gives CDR1 PRHDT, CDR2 FYEKMQ (reference sequence). The CDR3 loop reads CASSGATGSVEQYF. In DNA, the CDR3 is TGTGCCAGCAGCGGGGCGACAGGGTCGGTCGAGCAGTACTTC. The full variable domain, with the rest looked up from reference TRBV13 and TRBJ2-7, is AAGVIQSPRHLIKEKRETATLKCYPIPRHDTVYWYQQGPGQDPQFLISFYEKMQSDKGSIPDRFSAQQFSDYHSELNMSSLELGDSALYFCASSGATGSVEQYFGPGTRLTVT.

CDR3 in DNA: TGTGCCAGCTTCGAGCGGGAGAAGTACGAGCAGTACTTC. Translated, it gives CASFEREKYEQYF. The gene calls are TRBV2 and TRBJ2-5; TRBD2 matches 8 bases. The tail of the sequence fits TRBJ2-7 better, so the J call may be wrong. Germline V gives CDR1 SNHLY, CDR2 FYNNEI. The CDR3 runs 13 residues.

This clone occurred a few times. This chain connects TRBV6-1 to TRBJ1-4; D ambiguous. The germline V gene encodes CDR1 MNHNS and CDR2 SASEGT. Trimming pared 11 bases from V and 0 bases from J, leaving 16 bases between. The CDR3 extends over 15 amino acids. The CDR3 loop reads CAGRRGGTTNEKLFF. CDR3 nucleotide sequence: TGTGCCGGGCGTCGAGGCGGAACAACTAATGAAAAACTGTTTTTT.

A few counts support this clone. This sequence joins TRBV7-2 and TRBJ2-1; 8 positions agree with TRBD2. The J segment lost 14 bases and the V segment lost 4 bases, leaving 7 bases of the junction unmatched. Germline CDR1 SGHTA, CDR2 FQGNSA. There are 12 residues in the CDR3. As DNA, the CDR3 is TGTGCCAGCAGCTCTCCGGGACTAGTGAAGTTCTTC. The encoded protein is CASSSPGLVKFF.

The gene calls are TRBV21-1 and TRBJ1-1. TRBV21-1 is tagged as a pseudogene. This CDR3 is built from 13 residues. The CDR3: CASRRDRGREAFF. CDR3 in DNA: TGTGCCAGCAGGCGAGATCGGGGCAGGGAAGCTTTCTTT.

The chain has TRBV4-1 and TRBJ2-7, with TRBD2 as a possible D gene (6 bases). Trimming stripped 5 bases from V and 5 bases from J, with 19 bases between. This CDR3 spans 15 amino acids. Per germline, CDR1 MGHRA and CDR2 YSYEKL. Here the CDR3 reads CASSYSWDSGNEQYF. DNA of the CDR3: TGCGCCAGCAGCTACAGCTGGGACTCTGGGAACGAGCAGTACTTC.

This clone appeared once. The chain links TRBV7-8 to TRBJ2-7; D possibly corresponds to TRBD2 (5 bases). Germline CDR1 reads SGHVS; CDR2 reads FQNEAQ. This CDR3 is 15 amino acids long. The V gene lost 6 bases and the J gene lost 2 bases, with 17 bases spanning the gap. The CDR3 loop is CASSRGHGPAYEQYF. CDR3 DNA sequence: TGTGCCAGCAGTCGAGGGCATGGTCCAGCCTACGAGCAGTACTTC.

The chain employs TRBV5-4 and TRBJ2-1, with 10 bases that match TRBD2. The CDR3 contains 16 residues. V shed 4 bases, J shed 7 bases, and the junction held 11 bases outside the gene matches. CDR1 and CDR2 (germline): SGHNT, YYREEE (reference sequence). In DNA, the CDR3 is TGTGCCAGCAGCCCAGGCAGCGGGAGGGCCGGGAATGAGCAGTTCTTC. Protein product: CASSPGSGRAGNEQFF.